A single sample is the source of the 21 T cell receptor beta chains below, sequenced in a study of T cells after posttransplantation cyclophosphamide. Sequencing used immunoSEQ multiplex PCR; TCRdb keeps in-frame clones, though not all of them. The sample shows some 11,000 clones, none of them appearing just once. Cyclophosphamide on days +3 and +4 followed busulfan-fludarabine conditioning and a marrow graft. The specimen comprised PBMCs, sampled after allogeneic stem cell transplant with posttransplant cyclophosphamide. Source of these receptors: a female patient in her 40s who received an allogeneic stem cell transplant from a related donor, was CMV-positive, and had acute GVHD only. Some of the T cells might come from the graft donor.

This clone was detected ten times or more. The chain uses TRBV7-9 and TRBJ1-4; 9 nucleotides agree with TRBD1. The CDR3 spans 15 residues. Germline V gives CDR1 SEHNR, CDR2 FQNEAQ (reference sequence). Germline trimming cut 2 bases from V and 6 bases from J; bases unmatched to any gene: 4. CDR3 residues: CASSLNRGRHEKLFF. The CDR3, as DNA: TGTGCCAGCAGCTTAAACAGGGGGCGGCATGAAAAACTGTTTTTT.

The rearrangement joins TRBV27 to TRBJ2-3; TRBD2 matches at 7 bases. The CDR3 runs to 17 residues. Trimming took 6 bases from V and 2 from J; bases not matched to a gene: 14. The V gene's germline CDR1 is MNHEY and CDR2 SMNVEV (reference sequence). In DNA, the CDR3 is TGTGCCAGCAGCTTAACCAGGGACTACGCATTCACAGATACGCAGTATTTT. It is translated as CASSLTRDYAFTDTQYF.

At least ten counts were recorded for this clone. The chain carries TRBV19 and TRBJ2-3, with TRBD2 matching over 11 bases. Unmatched junction bases numbered 4, after V lost 5 bases and J lost 6 bases. From germline, CDR1 is LNHDA and CDR2 SQIVND (reference sequence). This CDR3 is 14 amino acids long. CDR3 in amino acids: CASSVSGRGDTQYF. In nucleotides, the CDR3 is TGTGCCAGTAGTGTTAGCGGGAGGGGGGATACGCAGTATTTT.

This clone was seen at least ten times. This chain joins TRBV5-5 and TRBJ2-7, with 9 nucleotides matching TRBD1. This CDR3 is 16 amino acids long. The V gene end was trimmed by 1 base and the J gene end by 6 bases; junction bases not matched to a gene: 11. Germline V gives CDR1 SGHKS, CDR2 YYEKEE (reference sequence). The CDR3 nucleotides are TGTGCCAGCAGCTTGATAGTACGGACAGGGGCCAGCGAGCAGTACTTC. Amino acid sequence: CASSLIVRTGASEQYF.

There are many counts of this clone. The DNA for the CDR3 is TGTGCCAGTAGTACCGCCCCAGGGCCCTACGAGCAGTACTTC. It translates to CASSTAPGPYEQYF. The chain recombines TRBV19 with TRBJ2-7; possibly TRBD1 for D (5 bases). V lost 4 bases to trimming and J lost 2 bases, with 12 bases between them. The germline V gene has CDR1 LNHDA and CDR2 SQIVND (reference sequence). This CDR3 comprises 14 residues.

This clone was detected a few times. The chain recombines TRBV28 with TRBJ2-3; TRBD1 agrees at 8 bases. The CDR3 extends over 17 amino acids. Germline lookup yields CDR1 MDHEN and CDR2 SYDVKM. J gave up 5 bases and V 3 bases, and 13 bases lay outside the gene matches. CDR3 region: CASSFGLRTGWVDTQYF. Written as DNA, the CDR3 is TGTGCCAGCAGTTTTGGGCTCCGGACAGGGTGGGTAGATACGCAGTATTTT.

In this sample, this clone turned up many times. The gene calls are TRBV7-3 and TRBJ2-3; tentative D call: TRBD2 (6 bases). Trimming removed 8 bases from V and 6 bases from J, with 15 bases in between. This CDR3 comprises 13 residues. The germline gives CDR1 SGHTA, CDR2 FQGTGA. The CDR3 nucleotides read TGTGCCAGCTCGCGCGGGACGGCGGATACGCAGTATTTT. Amino acids: CASSRGTADTQYF.

In this sample, this clone turned up a few times. The genes are TRBV9 and TRBJ2-3; TRBD1 might be the D (6 bases). Germline-derived CDR1 and CDR2 are SGDLS and YYNGEE. This CDR3 region has 15 residues. Trimming shortened V by 4 bases and J by 4 bases, and 16 bases separated the two germline ends. The chain's CDR3 is CASSLQGLYPDTQYF. The CDR3, as DNA: TGTGCCAGCAGCCTACAGGGTCTTTATCCAGATACGCAGTATTTT.

This clone has a count of ten or more. The CDR3 nucleotides are TGTGCCAGCAGGAAACTAGCGGGGAACACCGGGGAGCTGTTTTTT. This codes for CASRKLAGNTGELFF. The rearrangement uses TRBV6-4 and TRBJ2-2; 9 nucleotides match TRBD2. Germline CDR1 is MRHNA and CDR2 is SNTAGT. Germline trimming cut 6 bases from V and 1 base from J; bases unmatched to any gene: 3. CDR3 length equals 15 residues.

In its sample, this clone was seen a few times. The chain's CDR3 is CASSASVTGVTDTQYF. DNA for the CDR3: TGTGCCAGCAGCGCCTCCGTGACGGGAGTCACAGATACGCAGTATTTT. This chain joins TRBV9 and TRBJ2-3; TRBD2 is a possible D gene (6 bases). Trimming removed 3 bases at V and 2 bases at J, with 16 bases between. CDR1 and CDR2 (germline): SGDLS, YYNGEE. The length of the CDR3 is 16 residues.

This clone was picked up many times. The chain joins TRBV7-3 to TRBJ1-2; TRBD1 matches at 9 bases. The CDR3 length is 17 residues. Per the germline V gene, CDR1 is SGHTA and CDR2 is FQGTGA. V gave up 5 bases and J gave up 4 bases; unmatched junction bases: 14. For the CDR3, the DNA is TGTGCCAGCAGCCCCGGCCCGGGACAGGGAATTGGCTATGGCTACACCTTC. Translation: CASSPGPGQGIGYGYTF.

This clone showed up many times. The rearrangement uses TRBV18 and TRBJ2-2; D is unclear. V was pared by 3 bases and J by 5 bases, with 16 bases between. The CDR3 consists of 16 residues. Germline lookup yields CDR1 KGHSH and CDR2 LQKENI. CDR3 region: CASSPSRGIGTGELFF. CDR3 nucleotide sequence: TGTGCCAGCTCACCCAGCCGAGGCATTGGGACCGGGGAGCTGTTTTTT.

This clone was counted at least ten times. V usage is TRBV5-6 and J usage is TRBJ2-1; 8 bases are shared with TRBD2. The germline CDR1 and CDR2 sequences are SGHDT and YYEEEE. The CDR3 is 15 amino acids. The J segment lost 2 bases and the V segment lost 0 bases, leaving 1 base of the junction unmatched. CDR3 sequence (DNA): TGTGCCAGCAGCTTGGAACTAGCGGCCTACAATGAGCAGTTCTTC. The encoded protein is CASSLELAAYNEQFF.

There are a few counts of this clone. The rearrangement links TRBV6-6 to TRBJ2-5, with 7 bases matching TRBD2. The J call is in doubt because the DNA end fits TRBJ2-7 better. The V gene's germline CDR1 is MNHNY and CDR2 SVGAGI (reference sequence). The CDR3 consists of 14 residues. In nucleotides, the CDR3 is TGTGCCAGCAGTCACATAGGCGGGGGATACGAGCAGTACTTC. Its translation: CASSHIGGGYEQYF.

V usage is TRBV28 and J usage is TRBJ2-3, with a possible D match to TRBD2 (6 bases). V was cut by 6 bases and J by 4 bases, with 14 bases left in between. CDR1 and CDR2 from the germline V gene are MDHEN and SYDVKM. The length of the CDR3 is 14 residues. Here the CDR3 reads CASSWGGGPDTQYF. CDR3 nucleotide sequence: TGTGCCAGCAGCTGGGGAGGTGGACCAGATACGCAGTATTTT.

V and J are TRBV11-2 and TRBJ2-2; 7 bases match TRBD1. V was clipped by 0 bases and J by 7 bases; unmatched bases: 2. The germline V gene encodes CDR1 SGHAT and CDR2 FQNNGV. The CDR3 runs to 14 residues. The CDR3, as DNA: TGTGCCAGCAGCTTAGATCAGGGGGTCGGGGAGCTGTTTTTT. It encodes CASSLDQGVGELFF.

V and J are TRBV7-2 and TRBJ2-5; TRBD1 might be the D (5 bases). The DNA matches TRBJ2-7 better at its end, which makes the J call doubtful. The CDR3 totals 13 residues. CDR1 is SGHTA and CDR2 is FQGNSA in the germline V gene. CDR3 in amino acids: CASSLGTTYEQYF. Written as DNA, the CDR3 is TGTGCCAGCAGCTTAGGGACAACCTACGAGCAGTACTTC.

This clone was counted ten times or more. The V gene is TRBV11-1, the J gene TRBJ1-1; D may be TRBD1 (5 bases). Germline assignment: CDR1 SGHAT and CDR2 FQDESV (reference sequence). Trimming took off 7 bases at V and 8 bases at J, with 14 bases between the two ends. CDR3 length equals 12 residues. The CDR3 DNA is TGTGCCAGCACCACCCAGGAGGGGGAAGCTTTCTTT. It encodes CASTTQEGEAFF.

This chain links TRBV11-3 with TRBJ2-1; 7 bases are shared with TRBD2. The germline CDR1 and CDR2 sequences are SGHNT and YENEEA. This CDR3 spans 16 amino acids. The junction had 9 bases not matched to a gene; V was cut back by 5 bases and J by 2 bases. The CDR3 protein is CASSPSRGLTYNEQFF. In DNA, the CDR3 is TGTGCCAGCAGCCCGTCCCGGGGACTAACCTACAATGAGCAGTTCTTC.

This clone was picked up many times. The V gene is TRBV6-4, the J gene TRBJ2-5; possibly TRBD2 for D (7 bases). Germline CDR1 and CDR2: MRHNA and SNTAGT. The V gene lost 2 bases and the J gene lost 3 bases, with 31 bases spanning the gap. The CDR3 loop spans 21 amino acids. The DNA of the CDR3 is TGTGCCAGCAGTGACAAAAAGCTGGGAGGGGTGGACAGATCTTATAAAGAGACCCAGTACTTC. Protein: CASSDKKLGGVDRSYKETQYF.

This clone was observed many times. The rearrangement joins TRBV7-3 to TRBJ2-1; possible D gene TRBD2, 5 bases. The V gene lost 5 bases and the J gene lost 6 bases, with 11 bases spanning the gap. The CDR3 is made up of 13 amino acids. CDR1 is SGHTA and CDR2 is FQGTGA in the germline V gene. The CDR3 loop reads CASSPGLGNEQFF. The CDR3 bases are TGTGCCAGCAGCCCCGGACTTGGCAATGAGCAGTTCTTC.